Each of the 7 T cell receptor beta chains below was sequenced from the same sample in a study of blood T cell repertoires in COVID-19. Clones were read by immunoSEQ multiplex PCR, and TCRdb kept only the in-frame ones, dropping some. The sample lists nearly 400,000 clones, nearly 90% occurring once. The specimen sequenced was PBMCs or T cells enriched from blood (not recorded which). The receptors were sampled from a woman aged 25-40 years who had recovered from COVID-19.

The gene calls are TRBV11-2 and TRBJ1-2; a possible D gene is TRBD1 (6 bases). The V and J ends lost 5 bases and 4 bases respectively, with 23 bases between them. CDR1 and CDR2 from the germline V gene are SGHAT and FQNNGV. The CDR3 length is 17 residues. CDR3 residues: CASSLARVGGAFYGYTF. The CDR3 region has the DNA TGTGCCAGCAGCCTCGCCCGTGTTGGGGGCGCTTTCTATGGCTACACCTTC.

The chain couples TRBV10-3 to TRBJ1-4, with D possibly TRBD1 on 6 matching bases. Looked up from germline, CDR1 is ENHRY and CDR2 is SYGVKD. The CDR3 is made up of 13 amino acids. Deletions cut 8 bases from V and 0 bases from J, with 7 bases between. CDR3 in amino acids: CAIRQATNEKLFF. The CDR3 region has the DNA TGTGCCATCCGACAGGCAACTAATGAAAAACTGTTTTTT.

This sequence joins TRBV6-5 and TRBJ2-2, with 9 positions matching TRBD1. V was clipped by 4 bases and J by 7 bases; unmatched bases: 4. CDR3 length: 14 residues. Germline V gene lookup returns CDR1 MNHEY and CDR2 SVGAGI. As DNA, the CDR3 is TGTGCCAGCAGTTGGGACAGGGTGGTCGGGGAGCTGTTTTTT. Its protein is CASSWDRVVGELFF.

V usage is TRBV12-3 or TRBV12-4 and J usage is TRBJ2-7; D perhaps matches TRBD2 (5 bases). The length of the CDR3 is 13 residues. Trimming removed 3 bases at V and 7 bases at J, with 13 bases between. CDR3 nucleotide sequence: TGTGCCAGCAGTTTTCGAAGTACGGGGGAGCAGTACTTC. It specifies CASSFRSTGEQYF.

The rearrangement uses TRBV6-5 and TRBJ1-4; 12 bases line up with TRBD1. This CDR3 contains 15 residues. The J segment lost 8 bases and the V segment lost 7 bases, leaving 8 bases of the junction unmatched. CDR1 is MNHEY, CDR2 SVGAGI, per germline. CDR3 sequence (DNA): TGTGCCAGCACAGGGACAGGGGGCTTTCGGGAAAAACTGTTTTTT. This translates into CASTGTGGFREKLFF.

The chain carries TRBV19 and TRBJ1-2; the match to TRBD1 covers 10 bases. Germline CDR1 reads LNHDA; CDR2 reads SQIVND (reference sequence). This CDR3 has 15 amino acids. The V and J ends lost 6 bases and 8 bases, in that order; junction bases with no gene match: 12. The CDR3 sequence: CASRGPGQGPGGYTF. The CDR3, as DNA: TGTGCCAGTAGAGGCCCGGGACAGGGGCCCGGGGGCTACACCTTC. Variable domain in full (rest from reference TRBV19 and TRBJ1-2): DGGITQSPKYLFRKEGQNVTLSCEQNLNHDAMYWYRQDPGQGLRLIYYSQIVNDFQKGDIAEGYSVSREKKESFPLTVTSAQKNPTAFYLCASRGPGQGPGGYTFGSGTRLTVV.

The V and J genes are TRBV6-5 and TRBJ1-2; the D is unclear. This CDR3 region has 13 residues. Trimming left V 8 bases short and J 1 base short, with 11 bases between. CDR1 MNHEY and CDR2 SVGAGI come from the germline V gene. In nucleotides, the CDR3 is TGTGCCAGCGGACTACGTAGTAACTATGGCTACACCTTC. It codes for CASGLRSNYGYTF.